This is a list of T cell receptor beta chains from one sample in a study of control samples from healthy donors and cancer patients. Generated by immunoSEQ multiplex PCR, the TCRdb table keeps only in-frame clones and is missing some. The sample carries 95,000 to 130,000 clones, over 75% recorded once. Sample: PBMCs. The receptors were sampled from a woman between 50 and 59 years old with colorectal cancer. The CDR3 runs from the conserved cysteine through the conserved F or W. Each record gives: D gene, V gene, CDR3 length, clone size, J gene, CDR3 protein, CDR3 DNA. D genes are given only for firm matches. For some rows the clone size is stated as once, few or many, or as a class when expanded; others skip it.

TRBD2	TRBV20-1	14	once	TRBJ2-7	CSASVSGRTKEQYF	TGCAGTGCTAGTGTTAGCGGGAGAACGAAAGAGCAGTACTTC
.	TRBV18	13	.	TRBJ1-3	CASSPDRGGTIYF	TGTGCCAGCTCACCGGATCGAGGGGGCACCATATATTTT
.	TRBV15	12	.	TRBJ1-3	CATRSLGNTIYF	TGTGCCACCAGAAGCCTTGGAAACACCATATATTTT
.	TRBV7-3	16	few	TRBJ2-1	CASSLKGTGLDNEQFF	TGTGCCAGCAGCTTAAAGGGTACAGGGCTGGACAATGAGCAGTTCTTC
TRBD1	TRBV7-9	16	.	TRBJ2-1	CASSSRDSSSYNEQFF	TGTGCCAGCAGCTCCCGGGACAGTTCCTCCTACAATGAGCAGTTCTTC
TRBD2	TRBV28	15	.	TRBJ2-7	CASSAPAGGIYEQYF	TGTGCCAGCAGTGCCCCAGCGGGAGGGATATACGAGCAGTACTTC
TRBD1	TRBV5-1	18	.	TRBJ1-1	CASSYTGTGEPGNTEAFF	TGCGCCAGCAGTTACACCGGGACAGGTGAGCCCGGCAACACTGAAGCTTTCTTT
TRBD1	TRBV15	16	.	TRBJ2-7	CATSRDPDRGSYEQYF	TGTGCCACCAGCAGAGACCCGGACAGGGGTTCCTACGAGCAGTACTTC
.	TRBV6-5	13	once	TRBJ2-2	CASSYLGTGELFF	TGTGCCAGCAGTTACCTGGGCACCGGGGAGCTGTTTTTT
TRBD1	TRBV27	16	.	TRBJ1-6	CASRAPDRVYNSPLHF	TGTGCCAGCAGGGCTCCGGACAGGGTCTATAATTCACCCCTCCACTTT
TRBD2	TRBV5-4	16	.	TRBJ2-3	CASSTRGGAGTDTQYF	TGTGCCAGCAGCACCCGCGGGGGGGCGGGCACAGATACGCAGTATTTT
.	TRBV2	11	.	TRBJ2-5	CASRQEETQYF	TGTGCCAGCAGACAGGAAGAGACCCAGTACTTC
.	TRBV7-9	11	.	TRBJ2-7	CASSRLGEQYF	TGTGCCAGCAGCCGGCTGGGGGAGCAGTACTTC
.	TRBV18	14	.	TRBJ1-1	CASSPGGTGTEAFF	TGTGCCAGCTCACCGGGCGGGACGGGGACTGAAGCTTTCTTT
.	TRBV24-1	16	.	TRBJ2-5	CATSDDSPGLRETQYF	TGTGCCACCAGTGACGACAGTCCGGGGCTAAGGGAGACCCAGTACTTC
TRBD2	TRBV9	15	.	TRBJ2-7	CASSVDAGALYEQYF	TGTGCCAGCAGCGTAGACGCGGGAGCTCTCTACGAGCAGTACTTC
.	TRBV7-9	12	.	TRBJ1-2	CASSLATSGYTF	TGTGCCAGCAGCTTAGCGACCAGTGGCTACACCTTC
.	TRBV6-5	15	.	TRBJ2-2	CASAGMLTNTGELFF	TGTGCCAGTGCAGGGATGTTAACGAACACCGGGGAGCTGTTTTTT
.	TRBV2	11	.	TRBJ2-1	CASSGSNEQFF	TGTGCCAGCTCGGGCTCCAATGAGCAGTTCTTC
.	TRBV19	16	.	TRBJ1-5	CASRTQIQGNPEPQHF	TGTGCCAGTAGAACCCAAATACAGGGTAACCCAGAGCCCCAGCATTTT
.	TRBV19	13	.	TRBJ1-4	CASRARTKEKLFF	TGTGCCAGCCGGGCCAGGACGAAAGAAAAACTGTTTTTT
.	TRBV29-1	13	.	TRBJ2-1	CSVAVVGGGEQFF	TGCAGCGTTGCAGTAGTGGGTGGCGGGGAGCAGTTCTTC
.	TRBV11-3	14	.	TRBJ2-3	CASSTGAATDTQYF	TGTGCCAGCAGCACGGGGGCCGCCACAGATACGCAGTATTTT
.	TRBV18	15	.	TRBJ1-2	CASSPNPRQPYGYTF	TGTGCCAGCTCACCCAATCCACGACAGCCCTATGGCTACACCTTC
.	TRBV28	12	.	TRBJ2-1	CASSLSTLPLIF	TGTGCCAGCAGTTTGTCGACCTTACCCCTGATCTTC
.	TRBV6-5	15	.	TRBJ2-1	CASSAAAPHLNEQFF	TGTGCCAGCAGCGCAGCGGCCCCCCACCTCAATGAGCAGTTCTTC
.	TRBV7-8	15	.	TRBJ1-2	CASSGQSGASYGYTF	TGTGCCAGCAGCGGGCAGTCCGGGGCGAGCTATGGCTACACCTTC
.	TRBV3-1/TRBV3-2	16	.	TRBJ1-2	CASSLSPARTREGYTF	TGTGCCAGCAGCCTCTCCCCAGCTCGGACGCGGGAGGGCTACACCTTC
TRBD1	TRBV7-3	13	.	TRBJ1-5	CASSATGDQPQHF	TGTGCCAGCAGCGCCACAGGGGACCAGCCCCAGCATTTT
TRBD1	TRBV9	14	.	TRBJ2-2	CASRNDRGTGELFF	TGTGCCAGCAGGAACGACAGGGGTACCGGGGAGCTGTTTTTT
TRBD2	TRBV9	16	.	TRBJ2-3	CASSVAGRGGTDTQYF	TGTGCCAGCAGCGTAGCGGGGCGGGGGGGCACAGATACGCAGTATTTT
TRBD2	TRBV7-8	18	few	TRBJ2-4	CASSLPGLAGVGKNIQYF	TGTGCCAGCAGCTTACCCGGACTAGCGGGAGTGGGCAAAAACATTCAGTACTTC
.	TRBV27	13	.	TRBJ2-2	CASSLFNTGELFF	TGTGCCAGCAGTCTCTTCAATACCGGGGAGCTGTTTTTT
.	TRBV9	15	few	TRBJ2-3	CASSARGGREDTQYF	TGTGCCAGCAGCGCCAGAGGAGGCAGAGAAGATACGCAGTATTTT
.	TRBV3-1/TRBV3-2	14	.	TRBJ1-1	CASSNRDMNTEAFF	TGTGCCAGCAGCAACCGGGACATGAACACTGAAGCTTTCTTT
.	TRBV28	15	.	TRBJ2-4	CASTPSGSGDGIQYF	TGTGCCAGCACCCCATCCGGGTCAGGGGACGGCATTCAGTACTTC
TRBD1	TRBV2	14	.	TRBJ1-1	CASRADREGTEAFF	TGTGCCAGCAGGGCGGACAGGGAGGGGACTGAAGCTTTCTTT
TRBD1	TRBV19	14	.	TRBJ1-2	CASVGQGAVYGYTF	TGTGCCAGCGTAGGGCAGGGGGCCGTCTATGGCTACACCTTC
TRBD1	TRBV4-1	17	once	TRBJ1-2	CASSQQKGQIVDYGYTF	TGCGCCAGCAGCCAACAAAAGGGACAGATAGTCGACTATGGCTACACCTTC
.	TRBV6-1	14	.	TRBJ1-2	CASSEDGSGYGYTF	TGTGCCAGCAGTGAAGATGGCAGTGGCTATGGCTACACCTTC
.	TRBV7-9	16	.	TRBJ2-1	CASSLARSDSDNEQFF	TGTGCCAGCAGCTTAGCGCGATCGGACTCAGACAATGAGCAGTTCTTC
TRBD1	TRBV4-2	18	.	TRBJ2-7	CASSQDRGSGTGGHEQYF	TGTGCCAGCAGCCAAGATCGGGGGTCGGGGACAGGGGGCCACGAGCAGTACTTC